A single sample gave rise to the 20 T cell receptor beta chains below, sequenced in a study of blood T cell repertoires in COVID-19. Repertoires were generated with immunoSEQ multiplex PCR, while TCRdb's copy carries only in-frame clones and drops some. The sample yields 330,000 or so clones, roughly 86% seen once. The sample comprised PBMCs or T cells enriched from blood (not recorded which). The receptors come from a man between 35 and 55 years old in a cohort exposed to, infected with or recovered from COVID-19 (not recorded which).

The chain has TRBV28 and TRBJ1-5; 9 nucleotides match TRBD1. The V gene's germline CDR1 is MDHEN and CDR2 SYDVKM. Trimming removed 4 bases from V and 4 bases from J; junction bases left unmatched: 5. CDR3 length equals 15 residues. The CDR3 sequence is CASSSPGTGNQPQHF. CDR3 in DNA: TGTGCCAGCAGTTCCCCCGGGACAGGGAATCAGCCCCAGCATTTT.

The J gene is TRBJ2-7, the V gene TRBV7-8, with D uncertain. The V gene's germline CDR1 is SGHVS and CDR2 FQNEAQ. With 2 bases removed from V and 1 base from J, the gap between germline ends came to 6 bases. The CDR3 has 13 residues. The CDR3 region is CASSLPGSYEQYF. Here the CDR3 DNA reads TGTGCCAGCAGCTTACCGGGTTCCTACGAGCAGTACTTC.

J is TRBJ2-3 and V is TRBV5-1, with TRBD2 identical over 7 bases. Trimming removed 0 bases from V and 0 bases from J; junction bases left unmatched: 7. The germline V gene encodes CDR1 SGHRS and CDR2 YFSETQ. The CDR3 loop spans 17 amino acids. This chain's CDR3 is CASSLVVGRPSTDTQYF. The CDR3 DNA sequence: TGCGCCAGCAGCTTGGTCGTCGGGAGGCCTAGCACAGATACGCAGTATTTT.

The chain employs TRBV19 and TRBJ2-3, with D maybe TRBD2 (5 bases). V was clipped by 2 bases and J by 5 bases, with 8 bases between them. This CDR3 is 13 amino acids long. Germline CDR1 reads LNHDA; CDR2 reads SQIVND (reference sequence). This CDR3 is CASSIMGVDTQYF. The DNA for the CDR3 is TGTGCCAGTAGTATAATGGGAGTAGATACGCAGTATTTT.

The rearrangement uses TRBV14 and TRBJ2-1; 13 positions match TRBD2. CDR1 is SGHDN and CDR2 is FVKESK in the germline V gene. V was pared by 0 bases and J by 10 bases, with 6 bases of the junction left unmatched. The CDR3 is made up of 16 amino acids. Here the CDR3 DNA reads TGTGCCAGCAGCCAAGATAACGGACTAGCGGGAGTCGAGCAGTTCTTC. Translation gives CASSQDNGLAGVEQFF.

Here the CDR3 reads CASSVTGANTEAFF. As DNA, the CDR3 is TGTGCCAGCAGTGTGACAGGGGCGAACACTGAAGCTTTCTTT. This rearrangement joins TRBV2 to TRBJ1-1, with 8 bases aligning to TRBD1. The trim removed 4 bases at V and 1 base at J, leaving 2 bases unmatched. The CDR3 contains 14 residues. Per germline, CDR1 SNHLY and CDR2 FYNNEI.

V and J are TRBV6-1 and TRBJ2-2; tentatively, D is TRBD2 (5 bases). The CDR3 runs to 15 residues. The V gene lost 1 base and the J gene lost 5 bases, with 11 bases spanning the gap. The germline CDR1 and CDR2 sequences are MNHNS and SASEGT. The CDR3 sequence is CASSEGSVRTGELFF. The CDR3 bases are TGTGCCAGCAGTGAAGGTAGCGTGAGGACCGGGGAGCTGTTTTTT.

This chain links TRBV5-1 with TRBJ2-1; 10 nucleotides align to TRBD2. V lost 0 bases to trimming and J lost 4 bases; unmatched junction nucleotides: 7. Looked up from germline, CDR1 is SGHRS and CDR2 is YFSETQ. The CDR3 spans 17 residues. The CDR3, as DNA: TGCGCCAGCAGCTTGGATGTCGGAGCGGGAGGGTACAATGAGCAGTTCTTC. The encoded protein is CASSLDVGAGGYNEQFF. Based on the CDR3 plus reference TRBV5-1 and TRBJ2-1, the full variable domain is KAGVTQTPRYLIKTRGQQVTLSCSPISGHRSVSWYQQTPGQGLQFLFEYFSETQRNKGNFPGRFSGRQFSNSRSEMNVSTLELGDSALYLCASSLDVGAGGYNEQFFGPGTRLTVL.

The chain couples TRBV24-1 to TRBJ2-5; the D gene is possibly TRBD1 (6 bases). V lost 1 base and J 3 bases, leaving 11 bases between the germline ends. The CDR3 length is 15 residues. The germline CDR1 and CDR2 sequences are KGHDR and SFDVKD. CDR3 residues: CATSDFGRGEETQYF. CDR3 nucleotides: TGTGCCACCAGTGATTTTGGCAGGGGAGAAGAGACCCAGTACTTC.

This chain joins TRBV20-1 and TRBJ2-4, with TRBD2 as a possible D gene (5 bases). The CDR3 spans 11 residues. V lost 5 bases to trimming and J lost 8 bases, with 10 bases between them. Germline CDR1 is DFQATT and CDR2 is SNEGSKA (reference sequence). DNA of the CDR3: TGCAGTGCTTGGACTGGGGACATTCAGTACTTC. Translated: CSAWTGDIQYF.

The genes are TRBV9 and TRBJ1-6, with D tentatively TRBD1 (6 bases). V was pared by 2 bases and J by 3 bases, with 9 bases between. Per germline, CDR1 SGDLS and CDR2 YYNGEE. The CDR3 runs to 15 residues. CDR3 nucleotides: TGTGCCAGCAGCGTGCGGACAGACTATAATTCACCCCTCCACTTT. Its translation: CASSVRTDYNSPLHF. Full variable domain (rest looked up from reference TRBV9 and TRBJ1-6): DSGVTQTPKHLITATGQRVTLRCSPRSGDLSVYWYQQSLDQGLQFLIQYYNGEERAKGNILERFSAQQFPDLHSELNLSSLELGDSALYFCASSVRTDYNSPLHFGNGTRLTVT.

The chain recombines TRBV27 with TRBJ2-3; TRBD2 might be the D (6 bases). The CDR3 totals 16 residues. Germline-derived CDR1 and CDR2 are MNHEY and SMNVEV (reference sequence). V was pared by 5 bases and J by 0 bases, with 15 bases between. CDR3 coding DNA: TGTGCCAGCAGTCCCCCGGGAGCTAGCAGCACAGATACGCAGTATTTT. Residues: CASSPPGASSTDTQYF.

The rearrangement joins TRBV28 to TRBJ2-5; TRBD1 might be the D (6 bases). CDR1 is MDHEN and CDR2 is SYDVKM in the germline V gene. Between the trimmed V and J ends, which lost 2 bases and 5 bases, there was a span of 18 bases. The CDR3 sequence is 16 residues long. CDR3 nucleotide sequence: TGTGCCAGCAGTTTAGCGGGCAGGGGATCGGGGGAGACCCAGTACTTC. Its translation is CASSLAGRGSGETQYF.

The gene calls are TRBV2 and TRBJ2-7; 10 nucleotides align to TRBD1. The J segment lost 3 bases and the V segment lost 4 bases, leaving 3 bases of the junction unmatched. Germline CDR1 SNHLY, CDR2 FYNNEI. CDR3 length: 14 residues. The CDR3 sequence: CASSGQGALYEQYF. The CDR3 DNA reads TGTGCCAGCAGTGGACAGGGGGCCCTCTACGAGCAGTACTTC.

V usage is TRBV7-2 and J usage is TRBJ1-4; D not certain. V shed 4 bases and J shed 0 bases, with 9 bases lying between them. CDR3 length: 15 residues. Germline V lookup: CDR1 SGHTA, CDR2 FQGNSA. In DNA, the CDR3 is TGTGCCAGCAGCTCCCAGTTGGCAACTAATGAAAAACTGTTTTTT. This sequence encodes CASSSQLATNEKLFF. Together with reference TRBV7-2 and TRBJ1-4, the CDR3 gives the full variable domain: GAGVSQSPSNKVTEKGKDVELRCDPISGHTALYWYRQSLGQGLEFLIYFQGNSAPDKSGLPSDRFSAERTGGSVSTLTIQRTQQEDSAVYLCASSSQLATNEKLFFGSGTQLSVL.

The rearrangement joins TRBV18 to TRBJ2-1, with TRBD2 as a possible D gene (6 bases). Germline values: CDR1 KGHSH, CDR2 LQKENI. Trimming pared 3 bases from V and 6 bases from J, leaving 9 bases between. The length of the CDR3 is 13 residues. For the CDR3, the DNA is TGTGCCAGCTCACCCGTGACTAGCAATGAGCAGTTCTTC. This translates into CASSPVTSNEQFF.

For this clone: This sample includes further DNA sequences coding for the same CDR3. V is TRBV27 and J is TRBJ1-5; maybe TRBD1 (5 bases). The CDR3 sequence is 14 residues long. Germline V gene lookup returns CDR1 MNHEY and CDR2 SMNVEV (reference sequence). Trimming stripped 2 bases from V and 6 bases from J, with 11 bases between. The CDR3 DNA follows: TGTGCCAGCAGTTTAAGCCGGGGGACTCAGCCCCAGCATTTT. This translates into CASSLSRGTQPQHF.

The rearrangement joins TRBV30 to TRBJ2-2, with TRBD2 matching over 10 bases. This CDR3 has 15 amino acids. Unmatched junction bases numbered 6, after V lost 8 bases and J lost 0 bases. CDR1 GTSNPN and CDR2 SVGIG come from the germline V gene (reference sequence). CDR3 DNA sequence: TGTGCCCGGGCCAGCGGGAGGGCGAACACCGGGGAGCTGTTTTTT. Translation: CARASGRANTGELFF.

The gene calls are TRBV6-5 and TRBJ2-3, with 7 nucleotides matching TRBD2. The junction had 8 bases not matched to a gene; V was cut back by 6 bases and J by 5 bases. Germline CDR1 reads MNHEY; CDR2 reads SVGAGI. The CDR3 has 14 residues. CDR3 bases: TGTGCCAGCAGGTTGGGGACTATTCGAGATACGCAGTATTTT. It specifies CASRLGTIRDTQYF.

The J gene is TRBJ2-4, the V gene TRBV19; D is unclear. Trimming left V 0 bases short and J 0 bases short, with 3 bases between. In germline, CDR1 is LNHDA, CDR2 SQIVND (reference sequence). This CDR3 contains 14 residues. CDR3 sequence (DNA): TGTGCCAGTAGTATAGATCAAGCCAAAAACATTCAGTACTTC. Its translation: CASSIDQAKNIQYF.